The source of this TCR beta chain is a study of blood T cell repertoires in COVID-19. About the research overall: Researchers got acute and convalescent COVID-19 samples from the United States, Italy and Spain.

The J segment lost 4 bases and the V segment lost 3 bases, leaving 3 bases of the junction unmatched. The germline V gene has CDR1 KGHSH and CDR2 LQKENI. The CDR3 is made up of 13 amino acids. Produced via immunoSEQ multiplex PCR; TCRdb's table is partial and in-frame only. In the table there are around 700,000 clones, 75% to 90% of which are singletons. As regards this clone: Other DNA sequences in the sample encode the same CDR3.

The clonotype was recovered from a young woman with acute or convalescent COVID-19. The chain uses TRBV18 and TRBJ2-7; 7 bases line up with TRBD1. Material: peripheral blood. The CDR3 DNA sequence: TGTGCCAGCTCACCTAGGGACAGTTACGAGCAGTACTTC. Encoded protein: CASSPRDSYEQYF.